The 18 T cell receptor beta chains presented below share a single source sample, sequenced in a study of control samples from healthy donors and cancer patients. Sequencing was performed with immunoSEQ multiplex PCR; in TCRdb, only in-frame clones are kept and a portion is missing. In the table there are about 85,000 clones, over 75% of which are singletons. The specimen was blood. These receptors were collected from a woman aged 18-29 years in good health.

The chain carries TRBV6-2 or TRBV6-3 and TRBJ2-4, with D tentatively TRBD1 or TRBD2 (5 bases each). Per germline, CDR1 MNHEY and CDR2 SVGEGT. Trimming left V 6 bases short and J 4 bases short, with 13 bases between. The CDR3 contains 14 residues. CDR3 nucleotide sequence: TGTGCCAGCAGCCCATGGGACGGGAAAAACATTCAGTACTTC. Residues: CASSPWDGKNIQYF.

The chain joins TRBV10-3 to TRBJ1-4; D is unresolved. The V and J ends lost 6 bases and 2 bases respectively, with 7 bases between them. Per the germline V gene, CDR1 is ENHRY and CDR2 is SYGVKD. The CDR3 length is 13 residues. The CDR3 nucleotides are TGTGCCATCAGCTGGGCCACTAATGAAAAACTGTTTTTT. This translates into CAISWATNEKLFF.

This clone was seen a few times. CDR3 nucleotides: TGCGCCAGCAGCCAAGTAGAAACCTCCGGAGGGGCCGGCGAGCAGTACTTC. Protein product: CASSQVETSGGAGEQYF. This sequence joins TRBV4-1 and TRBJ2-7; D possibly corresponds to TRBD2 (6 bases). V dropped 1 base and J dropped 6 bases, with 22 bases sitting between them. The germline CDR1 and CDR2 sequences are MGHRA and YSYEKL. This CDR3 contains 17 residues.

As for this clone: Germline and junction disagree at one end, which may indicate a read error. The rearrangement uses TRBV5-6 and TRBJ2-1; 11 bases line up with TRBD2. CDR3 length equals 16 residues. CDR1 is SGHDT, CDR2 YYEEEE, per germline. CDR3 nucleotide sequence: TGTGCCAGCCGCTTTCGGCCTAGCGGGGGGCCCGATGAGCAGTTCTTC. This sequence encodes CASRFRPSGGPDEQFF.

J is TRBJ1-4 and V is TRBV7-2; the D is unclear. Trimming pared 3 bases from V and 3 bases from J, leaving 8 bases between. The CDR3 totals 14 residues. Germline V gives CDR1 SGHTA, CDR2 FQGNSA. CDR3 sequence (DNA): TGTGCCAGCAGCTTGGCCCCCGCTAATGAAAAACTGTTTTTT. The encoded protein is CASSLAPANEKLFF.

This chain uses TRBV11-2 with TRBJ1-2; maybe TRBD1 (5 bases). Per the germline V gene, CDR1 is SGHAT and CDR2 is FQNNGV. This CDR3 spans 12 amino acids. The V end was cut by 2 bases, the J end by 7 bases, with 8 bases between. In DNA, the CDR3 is TGTGCCAGCAGCTTATGGACATCTGGCTACACCTTC. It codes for CASSLWTSGYTF.

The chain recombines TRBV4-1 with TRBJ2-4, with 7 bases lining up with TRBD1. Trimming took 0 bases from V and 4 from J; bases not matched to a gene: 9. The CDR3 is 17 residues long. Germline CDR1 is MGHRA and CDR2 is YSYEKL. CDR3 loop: CASSQDLTGELKNIQYF. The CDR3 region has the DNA TGCGCCAGCAGCCAAGACCTAACAGGGGAACTTAAAAACATTCAGTACTTC.

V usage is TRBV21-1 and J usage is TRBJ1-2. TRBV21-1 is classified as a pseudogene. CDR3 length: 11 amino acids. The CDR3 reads CASSKWNGYTF. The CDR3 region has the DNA TGTGCCAGCAGCAAATGGAATGGCTACACCTTC.

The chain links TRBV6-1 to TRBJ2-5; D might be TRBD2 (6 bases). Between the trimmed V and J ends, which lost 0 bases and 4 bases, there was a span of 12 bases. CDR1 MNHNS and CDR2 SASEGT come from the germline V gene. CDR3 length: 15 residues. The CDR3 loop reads CASSEARAGRETQYF. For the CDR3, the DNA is TGTGCCAGCAGTGAAGCAAGGGCGGGGCGAGAGACCCAGTACTTC.

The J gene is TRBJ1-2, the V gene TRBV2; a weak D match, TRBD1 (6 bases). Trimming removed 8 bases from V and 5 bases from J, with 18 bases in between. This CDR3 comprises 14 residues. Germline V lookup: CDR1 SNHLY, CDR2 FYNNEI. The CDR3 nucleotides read TGTGCCAGCGTACGCCCCGGGACAACGTATGGCTACACCTTC. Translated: CASVRPGTTYGYTF. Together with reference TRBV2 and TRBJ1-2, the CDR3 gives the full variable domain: EPEVTQTPSHQVTQMGQEVILRCVPISNHLYFYWYRQILGQKVEFLVSFYNNEISEKSEIFDDQFSVERPDGSNFTLKIRSTKLEDSAMYFCASVRPGTTYGYTFGSGTRLTVV.

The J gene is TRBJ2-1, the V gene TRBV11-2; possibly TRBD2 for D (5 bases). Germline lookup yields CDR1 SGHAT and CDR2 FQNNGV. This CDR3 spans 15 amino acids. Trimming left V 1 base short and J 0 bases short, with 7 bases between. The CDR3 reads CASSLGGLSYNEQFF. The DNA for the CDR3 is TGTGCCAGCAGCTTAGGCGGACTCTCCTACAATGAGCAGTTCTTC.

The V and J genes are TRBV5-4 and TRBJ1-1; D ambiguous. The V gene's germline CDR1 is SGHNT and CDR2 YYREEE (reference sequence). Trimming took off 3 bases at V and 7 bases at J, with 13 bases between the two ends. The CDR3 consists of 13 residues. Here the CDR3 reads CASSSPASVEAFF. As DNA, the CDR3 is TGTGCCAGCAGCTCTCCAGCCAGCGTTGAAGCTTTCTTT.

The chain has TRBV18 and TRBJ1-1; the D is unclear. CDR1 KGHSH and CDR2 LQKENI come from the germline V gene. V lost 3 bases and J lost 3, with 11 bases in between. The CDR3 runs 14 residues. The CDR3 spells CASSPTDGDTEAFF. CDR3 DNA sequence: TGTGCCAGCTCACCGACTGACGGCGACACTGAAGCTTTCTTT.

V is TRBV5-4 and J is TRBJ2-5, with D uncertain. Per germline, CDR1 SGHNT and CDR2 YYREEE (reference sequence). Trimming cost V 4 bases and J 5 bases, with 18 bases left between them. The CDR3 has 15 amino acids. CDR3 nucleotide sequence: TGTGCCAGCAGCCCCGGGTCCAGGCTAGGCGAGACCCAGTACTTC. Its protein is CASSPGSRLGETQYF.

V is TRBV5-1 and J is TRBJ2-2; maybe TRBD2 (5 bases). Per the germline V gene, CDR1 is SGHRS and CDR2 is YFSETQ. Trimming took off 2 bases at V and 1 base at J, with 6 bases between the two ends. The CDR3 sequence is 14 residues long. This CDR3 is CASSFAGNTGELFF. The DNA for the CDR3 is TGCGCCAGCAGCTTTGCGGGGAACACCGGGGAGCTGTTTTTT.

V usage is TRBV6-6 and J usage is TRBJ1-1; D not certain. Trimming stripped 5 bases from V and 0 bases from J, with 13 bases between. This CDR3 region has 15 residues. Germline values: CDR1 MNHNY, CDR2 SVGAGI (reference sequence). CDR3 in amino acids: CASSPPHLLNTEAFF. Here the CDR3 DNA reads TGTGCCAGCAGTCCGCCACACCTTTTGAACACTGAAGCTTTCTTT.

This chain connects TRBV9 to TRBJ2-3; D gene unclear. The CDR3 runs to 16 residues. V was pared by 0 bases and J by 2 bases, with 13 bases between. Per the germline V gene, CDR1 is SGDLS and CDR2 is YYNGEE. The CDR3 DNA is TGTGCCAGCAGCGTAGGAAGGACCTCGAACACAGATACGCAGTATTTT. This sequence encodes CASSVGRTSNTDTQYF.

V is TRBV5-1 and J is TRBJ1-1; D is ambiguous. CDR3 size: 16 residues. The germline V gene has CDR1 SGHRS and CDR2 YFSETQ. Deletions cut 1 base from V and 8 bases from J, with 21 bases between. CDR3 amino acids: CASSLTGGELDPEAFF. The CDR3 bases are TGCGCCAGCAGCTTGACTGGCGGGGAGCTTGACCCGGAAGCTTTCTTT. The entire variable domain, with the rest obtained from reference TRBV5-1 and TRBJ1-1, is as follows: KAGVTQTPRYLIKTRGQQVTLSCSPISGHRSVSWYQQTPGQGLQFLFEYFSETQRNKGNFPGRFSGRQFSNSRSEMNVSTLELGDSALYLCASSLTGGELDPEAFFGQGTRLTVV.